This T cell receptor (beta chain) derives from a study of monozygotic twins with inflammatory bowel disease. Every single donor had a roughly 2.5 ml blood sample drawn. The CDR3 loop spans 15 amino acids. Germline V gene data show CDR1 as SGHRS and CDR2 as YFSETQ. Every sample had its cDNA made across eight separate reactions. Two nested PCRs, about 17 and 10 cycles, amplified TCRalpha and TCRbeta cDNA. TCRdb re-called the 5' RACE reads, yielding one record per CDR3 amino acid sequence without DNA. In total, the table holds approximately 200,000 distinct CDR3 sequences. Input material: blood. The origin of this receptor is a human donor with ulcerative colitis or Crohn's disease, or a healthy co-twin of an affected twin (not recorded which). The V gene is TRBV5-1, the J gene TRBJ2-7; TCRdb calls TRBD1, which cannot be checked without DNA. The chain's CDR3 is CASSVLSGKNYEQYF.